This T cell receptor (beta chain) was recorded in a study of cytomegalovirus exposure and HLA in healthy donors. Regarding donors, all were healthy bone marrow donors. The primer mix had 60 Vbeta and 13 Jbeta primers. Here immunoSEQ multiplex PCR was the method, and the copy in TCRdb shows in-frame clones only, minus some. This table has 150,000 to 200,000 clones, under 80% appearing once. This clone turned up a few times. Its antigen is unidentified. The V gene's germline CDR1 is LNHNV and CDR2 YYDKDF (reference sequence). The V end lost 0 bases, the J end lost 3 bases, and 11 bases lay between the germline ends. The CDR3 loop spans 16 amino acids. Study-wide results and caveats: Most TCR sequences proved rare, with some public TCRs found in many donors.

Sequenced input: PBMCs. The chain carries TRBV15 and TRBJ1-4; D perhaps matches TRBD1 (6 bases). This TCR was recovered from a young woman in good health and CMV-seronegative. The DNA for the CDR3 is TGTGCCACCAGCAGAGATCTGAGGACAGCTAATGAAAAACTGTTTTTT. It translates to CATSRDLRTANEKLFF.